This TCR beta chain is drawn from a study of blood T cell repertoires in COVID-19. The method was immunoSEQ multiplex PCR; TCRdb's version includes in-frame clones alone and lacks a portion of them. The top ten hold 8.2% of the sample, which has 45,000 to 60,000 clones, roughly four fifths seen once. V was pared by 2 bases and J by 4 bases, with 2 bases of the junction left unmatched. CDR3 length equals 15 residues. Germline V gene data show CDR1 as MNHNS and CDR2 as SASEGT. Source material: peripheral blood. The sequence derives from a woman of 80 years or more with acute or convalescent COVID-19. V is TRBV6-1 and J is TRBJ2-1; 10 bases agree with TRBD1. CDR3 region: CASSELDRGYNEQFF. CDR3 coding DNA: TGTGCCAGCAGTGAACTGGACAGGGGGTACAATGAGCAGTTCTTC.